These 7 T cell receptor beta chains share one sample of origin, sequenced in a study of response to subunit inactivated influenza vaccine. MiXCR was run by TCRdb on the RT-PCR reads, yielding one entry per CDR3 protein. The table has under 800,000 distinct CDR3 sequences, roughly 13% seen once; the top ten hold 6.5% to 8.5%. This material consisted of PBMCs from blood, taken roughly 15 days before vaccination. The receptors were gathered from a man aged 45-65 years who received an inactivated influenza vaccine.

The chain employs TRBV6-1 and TRBJ2-2; a possible D gene is TRBD2 (6 bases). Germline CDR1 is MNHNS and CDR2 is SASEGT. V was shortened by 8 bases and J by 7 bases, with 17 bases between the two germline ends. CDR3 length: 14 residues. CDR3 sequence (DNA): TGTGCCAGCGGTCTAGAGGGAGGAATCGGGGAGCTGTTTTTT. Protein sequence: CASGLEGGIGELFF.

This clonotype has more than one count but fewer than ten. The chain recombines TRBV11-1 with TRBJ2-1; no clear D. V was trimmed by 5 bases and J by 9 bases, leaving 8 bases between them. Germline assignment: CDR1 SGHAT and CDR2 FQDESV (reference sequence). The CDR3 covers 11 residues. This CDR3 reads CASSPAREQFF. CDR3 bases: TGTGCCAGCAGCCCCGCCCGTGAGCAGTTCTTC.

The sample holds a few counts of this clonotype. This rearrangement joins TRBV7-9 to TRBJ2-7; D is unclear. CDR3 length equals 12 residues. The germline V gene encodes CDR1 SEHNR and CDR2 FQNEAQ (reference sequence). V was clipped by 5 bases and J by 5 bases, with 10 bases between them. CDR3 sequence: CASSPEVNEQYF. DNA for the CDR3: TGTGCCAGCAGCCCCGAAGTCAACGAGCAGTACTTC.

The rearrangement links TRBV10-3 to TRBJ2-2; perhaps TRBD1 as D (5 bases). The CDR3 has 14 amino acids. In germline, CDR1 is ENHRY, CDR2 SYGVKD. The V end lost 10 bases, the J end lost 0 bases, and 12 bases lay between the germline ends. The CDR3, as DNA: TGTGCCACTTCAGGGTACGCGAACACCGGGGAGCTGTTTTTT. The encoded protein is CATSGYANTGELFF.

This clonotype was counted a few times. The chain recombines TRBV6-1 with TRBJ2-7, with D possibly matching TRBD1 (6 bases). Trimming took 1 base from V and 4 from J, leaving 8 bases between them. Germline-derived CDR1 and CDR2 are MNHNS and SASEGT. The CDR3 has 13 residues. The CDR3 loop is CASSEVQGYEQYF. CDR3 bases: TGTGCCAGCAGTGAAGTACAGGGATACGAGCAGTACTTC.

This chain links TRBV6-5 with TRBJ2-3, with D possibly being TRBD1 or TRBD2 (5 bases each). V lost 2 bases, J lost 5 bases, and 17 bases lay in between. CDR1 and CDR2 (germline): MNHEY, SVGAGI. The CDR3 is 16 amino acids. CDR3 DNA sequence: TGTGCCAGCAGTTACCGACAGCAGCCTGGGGGAGATACGCAGTATTTT. It codes for CASSYRQQPGGDTQYF.

This clonotype was seen a few times. This CDR3 reads CASSRGQYTGELFF. Written as DNA, the CDR3 is TGTGCCAGCTCACGCGGACAGTACACCGGGGAGCTGTTTTTT. The rearrangement uses TRBV18 and TRBJ2-2; the D gene is possibly TRBD1 (6 bases). The V gene lost 4 bases and the J gene lost 3 bases, with 9 bases spanning the gap. The CDR3 sequence is 14 residues long. The germline gives CDR1 KGHSH, CDR2 LQKENI.